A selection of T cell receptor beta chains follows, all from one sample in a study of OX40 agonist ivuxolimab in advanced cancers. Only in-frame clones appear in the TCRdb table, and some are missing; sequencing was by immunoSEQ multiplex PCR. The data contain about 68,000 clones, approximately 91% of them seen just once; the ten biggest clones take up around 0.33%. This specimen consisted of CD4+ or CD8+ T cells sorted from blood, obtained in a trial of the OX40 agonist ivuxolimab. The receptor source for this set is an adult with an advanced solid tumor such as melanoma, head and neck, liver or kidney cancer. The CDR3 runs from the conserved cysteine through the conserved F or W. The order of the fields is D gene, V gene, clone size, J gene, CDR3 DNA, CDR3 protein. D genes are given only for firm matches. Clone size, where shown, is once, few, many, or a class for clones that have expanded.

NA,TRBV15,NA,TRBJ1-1,TGTGCCACCAGCAGAGACGTGGGAAGGGAAGCTTTCTTT,CATSRDVGREAFF
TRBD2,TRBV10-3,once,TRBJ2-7,TGTGCCATCAGTGAGTCAGCGGGAGGTCCCTACGAGCAGTACTTC,CAISESAGGPYEQYF
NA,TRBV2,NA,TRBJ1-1,TGTGCCAGCATCCTAGGACAGTTGAACACTGAAGCTTTCTTT,CASILGQLNTEAFF
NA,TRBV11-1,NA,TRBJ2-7,TGTGCCAGCAGTTTGGCTCAGAGCTCCTACGAGCAGTACTTC,CASSLAQSSYEQYF
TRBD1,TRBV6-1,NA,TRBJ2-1,TGTGCCAGCAGTGACGGGACAGGGGGCCTCAATGAGCAGTTCTTC,CASSDGTGGLNEQFF
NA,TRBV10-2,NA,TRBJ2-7,TGCGCCAGCAGTCTTCAGGGGCCGGGTGAGCAGTACTTC,CASSLQGPGEQYF
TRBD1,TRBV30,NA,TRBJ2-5,TGTGCCTCCCGGACAGGGGAAGGGGAGACCCAGTACTTC,CASRTGEGETQYF
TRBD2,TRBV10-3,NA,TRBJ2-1,TGTGCCATCAGTGCTACGGGAGGGTTGAATGAGCAGTTCTTC,CAISATGGLNEQFF
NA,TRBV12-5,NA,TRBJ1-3,TGTGCTAGTGCCTCGGGGGACTCTGGAAACACCATATATTTT,CASASGDSGNTIYF
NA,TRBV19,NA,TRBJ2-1,TGTGCCAGTAGTATGTACGAGCTGAATGAGCAGTTCTTC,CASSMYELNEQFF
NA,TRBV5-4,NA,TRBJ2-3,TGTGCCAGCAGCACCCGGGCTCCGCAAGGGGATACGCAGTATTTT,CASSTRAPQGDTQYF
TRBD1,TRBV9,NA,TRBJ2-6,TGTGCCAGCAGCCCCGGGACAGCCTCTGGGGCCAACGTCCTGACTTTC,CASSPGTASGANVLTF
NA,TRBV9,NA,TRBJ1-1,TGTGCCAGCAGCGTAGTAACACCCGGAAACACTGAAGCTTTCTTT,CASSVVTPGNTEAFF
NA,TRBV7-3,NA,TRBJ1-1,TGTGCCAGCAGCTTATCACCACAAGGCGCTGAAGCTTTCTTT,CASSLSPQGAEAFF
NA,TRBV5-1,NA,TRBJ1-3,TGCGCCAGCAGCTTATCAGAAGCTGGAAACACCATATATTTT,CASSLSEAGNTIYF
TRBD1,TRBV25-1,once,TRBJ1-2,TGTGCCAGCAGCGGGACAGGGGAGGACTATGGCTACACCTTC,CASSGTGEDYGYTF
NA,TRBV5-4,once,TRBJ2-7,TGTGCCAGCAGCCCTCAGAGCGAGTTCCCCTACGAGCAGTACTTC,CASSPQSEFPYEQYF
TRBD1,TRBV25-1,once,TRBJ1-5,TGTGCCAGCAGTGAAAACGGGACAGGGCGATATCAGCCCCAGCATTTT,CASSENGTGRYQPQHF
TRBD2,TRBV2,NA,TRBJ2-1,TGTGCCAGCAGTCCCGGACTAGCGGGGAGCTCCTACAATGAGCAGTTCTTC,CASSPGLAGSSYNEQFF
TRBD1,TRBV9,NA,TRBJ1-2,TGTGCCAGCAGCAAAGTACAGGGGGGTGGCTACACCTTC,CASSKVQGGGYTF
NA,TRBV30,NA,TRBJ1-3,TGTGCCTGGAGTGCTGGGGGAGACCGAGGAAACACCATATATTTT,CAWSAGGDRGNTIYF
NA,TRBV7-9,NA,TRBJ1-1,TGTGCCAGCAGCTTACCACATCAGAGGAACACTGAAGCTTTCTTT,CASSLPHQRNTEAFF
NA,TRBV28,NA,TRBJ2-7,TGTGCCAGCACTCTGATTGAGGGCGAGCAGTACTTC,CASTLIEGEQYF
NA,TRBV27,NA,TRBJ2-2,TGTGCCAGCAGTCAAGCTGGGAACCTGAACACCGGGGAGCTGTTTTTT,CASSQAGNLNTGELFF
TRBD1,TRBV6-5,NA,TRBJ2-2,TGTGCCAGCAGTTACTCGTACAGGGGAACCGGGGAGCTGTTTTTT,CASSYSYRGTGELFF
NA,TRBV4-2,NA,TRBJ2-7,TGTGCCAGCAGCCAAGATCCGTCGAGAGCCTACGAGCAGTACTTC,CASSQDPSRAYEQYF
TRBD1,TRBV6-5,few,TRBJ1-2,TGTGCCAGCAGTTACACTACAGGGGGCAACGGCTATGGCTACACCTTC,CASSYTTGGNGYGYTF
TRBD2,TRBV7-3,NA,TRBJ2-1,TGTGCCAGCAGCGAGACTAGCGGGAGTGGCAATGAGCAGTTCTTC,CASSETSGSGNEQFF
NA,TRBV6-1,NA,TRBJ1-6,TGTGCCAGCAGTGAACGCTCCTATAATTCACCCCTCCACTTT,CASSERSYNSPLHF
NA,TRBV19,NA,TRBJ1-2,TGTGCCAGTAGTATTCAGGCGTCCTATGGCTACACCTTC,CASSIQASYGYTF
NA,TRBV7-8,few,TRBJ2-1,TGTGCCAGCAGCCCGGTTTATTGGACGTTCAATGAGCAGTTCTTC,CASSPVYWTFNEQFF
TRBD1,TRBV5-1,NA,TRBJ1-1,TGCGCCAGCAGCTTGGATCGGGGCCAGGGGGCTGTTTGGGACACTGAAGCTTTCTTT,CASSLDRGQGAVWDTEAFF
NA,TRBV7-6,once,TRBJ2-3,TGTGCCAGCAGCTTAGCGTCGAGGGCAGATACGCAGTATTTT,CASSLASRADTQYF
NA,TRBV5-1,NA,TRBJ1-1,TGCGCCAGCAGCTTCGTACAGGCGGGGGACACTGAAGCTTTCTTT,CASSFVQAGDTEAFF
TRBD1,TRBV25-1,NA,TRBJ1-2,TGTGCCAGCAGGGGGACAGGGGGAGGTGGCTACACCTTC,CASRGTGGGGYTF
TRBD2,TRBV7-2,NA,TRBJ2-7,TGTGCCAGCAGCCTCGGGACTATTCGGTACGAGCAGTACTTC,CASSLGTIRYEQYF
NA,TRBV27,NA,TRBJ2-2,TGTGCCAGCAGTTTATATGAAGGGGAGCTGTTTTTT,CASSLYEGELFF
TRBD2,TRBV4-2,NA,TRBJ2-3,TGTGCCAGCAGCCAAGCCCCCGGGACTAGCGGACCAGATACGCAGTATTTT,CASSQAPGTSGPDTQYF
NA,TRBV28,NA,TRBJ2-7,TGTGCCTCTAATGGGGCGGAGACGTACTACGAGCAGTACTTC,CASNGAETYYEQYF
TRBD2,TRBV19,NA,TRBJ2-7,TGTGCCAGTAGTTCTCCGGGGGAGCGGGGAACCTACGAGCAGTACTTC,CASSSPGERGTYEQYF
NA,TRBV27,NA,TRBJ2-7,TGTGCCAGCAGTTTTGAGAGCTCCTACGAGCAGTACTTC,CASSFESSYEQYF
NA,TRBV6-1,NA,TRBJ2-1,TGTGCCACCCCCTCCGGGAGTTCCTACAATGAGCAGTTCTTC,CATPSGSSYNEQFF
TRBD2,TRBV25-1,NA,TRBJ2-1,TGTGCCAGCAGGGCTAGCGGGAGAGGGAATGAGCAGTTCTTC,CASRASGRGNEQFF
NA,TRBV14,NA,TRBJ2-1,TGTGCCAGCAGCCATTACATTCCGTGGGAGCAGTTCTTC,CASSHYIPWEQFF
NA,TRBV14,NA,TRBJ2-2,TGTGCCAGCAGCCAAGCTGGGGGCAGCCGCACCGGGGAGCTGTTTTTT,CASSQAGGSRTGELFF
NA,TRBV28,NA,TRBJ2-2,TGTGCCAGCAGTTCTCACGGGGGTAGCACCGGGGAGCTGTTTTTT,CASSSHGGSTGELFF
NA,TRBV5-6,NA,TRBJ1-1,TGTGCCAGCAGCTTGGCGAACACTGAAGCTTTCTTT,CASSLANTEAFF
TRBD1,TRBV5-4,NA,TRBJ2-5,TGTGCCAGCAGGGCGGGACAGGGTCTCCAAGAGACCCAGTACTTC,CASRAGQGLQETQYF
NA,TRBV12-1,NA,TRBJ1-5,TGTGCCAGCAGCTTTGGGGGGGGTTACGGCCCCCAGCCCCAGCATTTT,CASSFGGGYGPQPQHF
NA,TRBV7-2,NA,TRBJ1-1,TGTGCCAGCAGCTCGACGGACCTCACTGAGGCTTTCTTT,CASSSTDLTEAFF
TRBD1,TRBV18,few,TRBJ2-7,TGTGCCAGCTCACCCGGGACAGTCTACGAGCAGTACTTC,CASSPGTVYEQYF
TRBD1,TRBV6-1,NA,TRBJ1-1,TGTGCCAGCATGGACAGGGGATTGAACACTGAAGCTTTCTTT,CASMDRGLNTEAFF
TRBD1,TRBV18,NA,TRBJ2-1,TGTGCCAGCTCAACGACAGGGGGCTTCTTGGATGAGCAGTTCTTC,CASSTTGGFLDEQFF
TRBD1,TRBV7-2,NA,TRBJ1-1,TGTGCCAGCAGCTTAGCCCCGGGACAGGGGAACACTGAAGCTTTCTTT,CASSLAPGQGNTEAFF
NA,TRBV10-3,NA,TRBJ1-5,TGTGCCATCAGTGAGGATAGCAATCAGCCCCAGCATTTT,CAISEDSNQPQHF
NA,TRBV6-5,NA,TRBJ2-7,TGTGCCAGCAGCCTCGAGTGGGGCGAGCAGTACTTC,CASSLEWGEQYF
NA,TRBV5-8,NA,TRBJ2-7,TGTGCCAGCAGCTTGGTGGTCAGCGAGCAGTACTTC,CASSLVVSEQYF
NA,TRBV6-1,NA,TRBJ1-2,TGTGCCAGCAGTGAAGATACCTTAGCGGTCAGGGGCCCCGCGAAGGCCTTC,CASSEDTLAVRGPAKAF
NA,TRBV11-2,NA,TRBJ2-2,TGTGCCAGCACCGGGCTGAACACCGGGGAGCTGTTTTTT,CASTGLNTGELFF